This T cell receptor beta chain was recovered during a study of T cells in Graves' hyperthyroidism and ophthalmopathy. Germline V CDR1 and CDR2: DFQATT, SNEGSKA (reference sequence). The CDR3 covers 14 residues. Trimming at V came to 1 base and at J to 5 bases, leaving 3 bases not matched to a gene. RNA transcripts yielded amplified TCR beta CDR3 regions. Primed by the HTBI set, a first-round RT-PCR was run on the TCR CDR3. A single record per CDR3 protein comes from TCRdb applying MiXCR to the multiplex PCR reads. The data hold about 480,000 distinct CDR3 sequences, with approximately 24% observed a single time. The table lists this clonotype with many counts.

Specimen: blood. The clonotype comes from a woman in her twenties or thirties with Graves' ophthalmopathy. The chain employs TRBV20-1 and TRBJ2-5; 11 bases line up with TRBD2. For the CDR3, the DNA is TGCAGTGCTAGAGTAGCGGGGGGGAGGGAGACCCAGTACTTC. Its protein product is CSARVAGGRETQYF.